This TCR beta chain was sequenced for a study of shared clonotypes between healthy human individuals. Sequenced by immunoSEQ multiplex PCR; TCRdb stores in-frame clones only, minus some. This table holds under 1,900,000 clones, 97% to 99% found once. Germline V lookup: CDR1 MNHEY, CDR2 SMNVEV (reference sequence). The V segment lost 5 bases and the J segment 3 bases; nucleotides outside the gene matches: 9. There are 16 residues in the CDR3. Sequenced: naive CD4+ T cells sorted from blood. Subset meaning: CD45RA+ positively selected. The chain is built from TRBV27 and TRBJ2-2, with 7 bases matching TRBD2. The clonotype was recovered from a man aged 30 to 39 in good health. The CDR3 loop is CASSRGLGSHTGELFF. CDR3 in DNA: TGTGCCAGCAGTCGAGGACTAGGTTCACACACCGGGGAGCTGTTTTTT.